These 23 T cell receptor beta chains were sequenced from one sample in a study of shared clonotypes between healthy human individuals (TCRdb year 2020). Libraries were built with the immunoSEQ multiplex PCR assay. The source is immuneACCESS, and TCRdb retained only in-frame sequences with V and J called. Part of the clones is not carried over; for the studies checked, unresolved V genes explain less than half of this, and the remainder is unexplained. In this sample the table shows roughly 1,600,000 clones, 98% of which occur a single time. Of the sample, approximately 0.4% falls within the top ten clones. The source material was naive CD4+ T cells sorted from blood. The cell subset or site label, as the study defines it: CD45RA+ positively selected. These receptors came from a man younger than 40 in good health.

Only one count was recorded for this clone. CDR3 bases: TGCGCCAGCAGCTTGGTTCAGGGGGCGCCTGATGAGCAGTTCTTC. This sequence encodes CASSLVQGAPDEQFF. This chain uses TRBV5-1 with TRBJ2-1, with 8 positions matching TRBD1. V lost 0 bases, J lost 8 bases, and 7 bases stayed unmatched. Germline V CDR1 and CDR2: SGHRS, YFSETQ. CDR3 size: 15 residues.

The CDR3 spells CASSQSGRENEQFF. CDR3 DNA sequence: TGCGCCAGCAGTCAATCGGGGAGGGAAAATGAGCAGTTCTTC. The chain joins TRBV23-1 to TRBJ2-1, with 7 bases matching TRBD2. TRBV23-1 carries the ORF label, with uncertain function. J gave up 7 bases and V 0 bases, and 3 bases lay outside the gene matches. The CDR3 covers 14 residues.

The rearrangement joins TRBV2 to TRBJ2-7; D is ambiguous. The CDR3 has 11 amino acids. From germline, CDR1 is SNHLY and CDR2 FYNNEI. Trimming pared 2 bases from V and 7 bases from J, leaving 6 bases between. Here the CDR3 reads CASSESREQYF. CDR3 in DNA: TGTGCCAGCAGTGAATCACGGGAGCAGTACTTC.

The genes are TRBV5-1 and TRBJ2-2; possible D gene TRBD1, 5 bases. The CDR3 sequence is 16 residues long. V dropped 4 bases and J dropped 6 bases, with 19 bases sitting between them. CDR1 is SGHRS, CDR2 YFSETQ, per germline. The CDR3 DNA reads TGCGCCAGCAGCCCGTTGAGTCAGGGTCTTTCCGGGGAGCTGTTTTTT. The encoded protein is CASSPLSQGLSGELFF.

As regards this clone: The identical CDR3 is also encoded by other nucleotide sequences in the sample. The chain joins TRBV7-6 to TRBJ2-7; perhaps TRBD2 as D (6 bases). With 4 bases removed from V and 1 base from J, the gap between germline ends came to 11 bases. Germline values: CDR1 SGHVS, CDR2 FNYEAQ. This CDR3 has 14 amino acids. The CDR3 sequence is CASSSRDGSYEQYF. The CDR3 DNA sequence: TGTGCCAGCAGCTCGCGGGACGGATCCTACGAGCAGTACTTC.

This clone has just one count. V usage is TRBV6-6 and J usage is TRBJ2-6; D possibly corresponds to TRBD1 (5 bases). V was cut by 2 bases and J by 3 bases, with 8 bases left in between. This CDR3 is built from 15 residues. Germline assignment: CDR1 MNHNY and CDR2 SVGAGI (reference sequence). CDR3 DNA sequence: TGTGCCAGCAGTTACCCCCAGGGTGGGGCCAACGTCCTGACTTTC. Protein product: CASSYPQGGANVLTF.

The V and J genes are TRBV7-8 and TRBJ2-1, with TRBD2 matching over 9 bases. With 5 bases clipped from V and 2 bases from J, the junction kept 4 bases outside the gene matches. This CDR3 is 15 amino acids long. Germline lookup yields CDR1 SGHVS and CDR2 FQNEAQ. CDR3 nucleotide sequence: TGTGCCAGCAGCCTCAGACTAGCGGCCTACAATGAGCAGTTCTTC. It specifies CASSLRLAAYNEQFF.

The chain joins TRBV15 to TRBJ2-1; weak D call: TRBD2 (6 bases). The CDR3 sequence is 17 residues long. The V gene lost 0 bases and the J gene lost 7 bases, with 19 bases spanning the gap. CDR1 and CDR2 from the germline V gene are LNHNV and YYDKDF (reference sequence). In DNA, the CDR3 is TGTGCCACCAGCAGAGAGCTGCGCGGGAAGAGGTTAAATGAGCAGTTCTTC. It codes for CATSRELRGKRLNEQFF.

The rearrangement joins TRBV7-2 to TRBJ2-3; 7 nucleotides align to TRBD2. This CDR3 contains 18 residues. Germline V gene sequence: CDR1 SGHTA, CDR2 FQGNSA. V dropped 0 bases and J dropped 5; count of bases not matched to a gene: 14. The CDR3 region has the DNA TGTGCCAGCAGCTTAGCGGGGCCAGCGGGATACCCACAAGATACGCAGTATTTT. Translating gives CASSLAGPAGYPQDTQYF.

The rearrangement joins TRBV2 to TRBJ2-1; the D is unclear. With 6 bases removed from V and 7 bases from J, the gap between germline ends came to 10 bases. Per the germline V gene, CDR1 is SNHLY and CDR2 is FYNNEI. This CDR3 spans 12 amino acids. CDR3 sequence (DNA): TGTGCCAGCAGCGCGAGATGGAATGAGCAGTTCTTC. It is translated as CASSARWNEQFF.

Remarks on this clone: This sample also contains other DNA sequences that code for the same CDR3. The chain joins TRBV29-1 to TRBJ2-1, with D possibly matching TRBD2 (6 bases). The V and J ends lost 3 bases and 7 bases respectively, with 10 bases between them. The germline gives CDR1 SQVTM, CDR2 ANQGSEA. CDR3 size: 12 residues. Written as DNA, the CDR3 is TGCAGCGTTGATTCCGGGAGTAATGAGCAGTTCTTC. It translates to CSVDSGSNEQFF.

The chain is built from TRBV5-1 and TRBJ2-1; D might be TRBD1 (5 bases). The CDR3 loop spans 15 amino acids. Per germline, CDR1 SGHRS and CDR2 YFSETQ. Trimming took off 4 bases at V and 8 bases at J, with 19 bases between the two ends. CDR3 DNA sequence: TGCGCCAGCAGCCCGGGTGTCAGGGTAACCGATGAGCAGTTCTTC. Amino acid sequence: CASSPGVRVTDEQFF. Complete variable domain (other parts from reference TRBV5-1 and TRBJ2-1): KAGVTQTPRYLIKTRGQQVTLSCSPISGHRSVSWYQQTPGQGLQFLFEYFSETQRNKGNFPGRFSGRQFSNSRSEMNVSTLELGDSALYLCASSPGVRVTDEQFFGPGTRLTVL.

V usage is TRBV7-9 and J usage is TRBJ1-1; no firm D call. The germline V and J ends were trimmed by 5 bases and 5 bases, with 18 bases remaining between them. The CDR3 consists of 15 residues. Germline-derived CDR1 and CDR2 are SEHNR and FQNEAQ (reference sequence). The CDR3 sequence: CASSPVRALGTEAFF. CDR3 in DNA: TGTGCCAGCAGCCCCGTCCGGGCCCTCGGAACTGAAGCTTTCTTT.

This rearrangement joins TRBV29-1 to TRBJ2-1, with 10 bases aligning to TRBD2. Germline CDR1 is SQVTM and CDR2 is ANQGSEA. V was pared by 2 bases and J by 8 bases, with 3 bases of the junction left unmatched. The CDR3 has 13 amino acids. The chain's CDR3 is CSVEPSGSDEQFF. The CDR3 DNA reads TGCAGCGTTGAACCTAGCGGGAGCGATGAGCAGTTCTTC.

The V and J genes are TRBV10-2 and TRBJ2-7; 8 nucleotides match TRBD2. This CDR3 comprises 12 residues. Germline V gene lookup returns CDR1 WSHSY and CDR2 SAAADI. The V and J ends lost 8 bases and 3 bases, in that order; junction bases with no gene match: 3. The CDR3 nucleotides are TGCGCCAGCGCTAGCGGGCTCTACGAGCAGTACTTC. Amino acid sequence: CASASGLYEQYF.

Turning to this clone: The sample has other DNA sequences that encode this CDR3 too. This chain connects TRBV19 to TRBJ1-5, with a weak D call TRBD1 (5 bases). The CDR3 consists of 13 residues. CDR1 is LNHDA and CDR2 is SQIVND in the germline V gene (reference sequence). V was pared by 2 bases and J by 7 bases, with 9 bases between. The CDR3 DNA sequence: TGTGCCAGTAGTATACGGGGGTGGCAGCCCCAGCATTTT. Protein product: CASSIRGWQPQHF.

V is TRBV7-3 and J is TRBJ2-1; D is ambiguous. The length of the CDR3 is 15 residues. Looked up from germline, CDR1 is SGHTA and CDR2 is FQGTGA. The ends were cut back, 3 bases at V and 0 bases at J, with 9 bases in the middle. The CDR3 loop is CASSFYPSSYNEQFF. CDR3 coding DNA: TGTGCCAGCAGCTTTTACCCCAGCTCCTACAATGAGCAGTTCTTC. Based on the CDR3 plus reference TRBV7-3 and TRBJ2-1, the full variable domain is GAGVSQTPSNKVTEKGKYVELRCDPISGHTALYWYRQSLGQGPEFLIYFQGTGAADDSGLPNDRFFAVRPEGSVSTLKIQRTERGDSAVYLCASSFYPSSYNEQFFGPGTRLTVL.

The table lists this clone with a count of one. The rearrangement links TRBV7-9 to TRBJ1-1; D is unclear. Germline V gene sequence: CDR1 SEHNR, CDR2 FQNEAQ (reference sequence). Trimming pared 11 bases from V and 0 bases from J, leaving 10 bases between. There are 12 residues in the CDR3. The chain's CDR3 is CAANALNTEAFF. CDR3 bases: TGTGCCGCGAACGCCCTGAACACTGAAGCTTTCTTT.

The chain employs TRBV6-1 and TRBJ1-4; 10 bases are shared with TRBD1. The V and J ends lost 10 bases and 6 bases, in that order; junction bases with no gene match: 8. CDR1 and CDR2 (germline): MNHNS, SASEGT. This CDR3 is 14 amino acids long. The CDR3 DNA sequence: TGTGCCACCAAATTCGGGACAGGGGATGAAAAACTGTTTTTT. Protein: CATKFGTGDEKLFF.

The J gene is TRBJ2-7, the V gene TRBV7-2, with 8 bases matching TRBD2. Per the germline V gene, CDR1 is SGHTA and CDR2 is FQGNSA. This CDR3 contains 14 residues. J was trimmed by 2 bases and V by 5 bases; bases with no gene match: 5. CDR3 amino acids: CASSPTSGTYEQYF. For the CDR3, the DNA is TGTGCCAGCAGCCCCACTAGCGGCACCTACGAGCAGTACTTC. The whole variable domain, remainder taken from reference TRBV7-2 and TRBJ2-7, is GAGVSQSPSNKVTEKGKDVELRCDPISGHTALYWYRQSLGQGLEFLIYFQGNSAPDKSGLPSDRFSAERTGGSVSTLTIQRTQQEDSAVYLCASSPTSGTYEQYFGPGTRLTVT.

The chain joins TRBV18 to TRBJ2-7; 9 positions agree with TRBD1. The CDR3 loop spans 15 amino acids. Per germline, CDR1 KGHSH and CDR2 LQKENI. With 3 bases clipped from V and 3 bases from J, the junction kept 6 bases outside the gene matches. The CDR3 region has the DNA TGTGCCAGCTCACCCGAGTTGACAGGGGGCTACGAGCAGTACTTC. Translated: CASSPELTGGYEQYF.

The V gene is TRBV4-3, the J gene TRBJ2-7, with D unclear. The CDR3 extends over 15 amino acids. Germline V lookup: CDR1 LGHNA, CDR2 YSLEER. Trimming stripped 0 bases from V and 0 bases from J, with 9 bases between. In DNA, the CDR3 is TGCGCCAGCAGCCAAGATCATTTGAACTCCTACGAGCAGTACTTC. Translated: CASSQDHLNSYEQYF.

The chain uses TRBV7-3 and TRBJ2-2; 7 bases align to TRBD1. Germline assignment: CDR1 SGHTA and CDR2 FQGTGA. V shed 5 bases, J shed 1 base, and the junction held 7 bases outside the gene matches. CDR3 length: 16 residues. The DNA of the CDR3 is TGTGCCAGCAGCCCACAGGGGCCCTTGAACACCGGGGAGCTGTTTTTT. It translates to CASSPQGPLNTGELFF.